The 10 T cell receptor beta chains reported below all come from one sample, sequenced in a study of cytomegalovirus exposure and HLA in healthy donors. PCR employed 60 Vbeta and 13 Jbeta primers. TCRdb's copy holds only in-frame clones and misses some; the assay was immunoSEQ multiplex PCR. The sample has about 78,000 clones, approximately 84% seen once; the top ten hold 2.4%. Sequencing was carried out using PBMCs. The receptors shown here come from a woman aged 45-65 years in good health and CMV-seronegative.

The V call is TRBV11-3, the J call TRBJ2-3, with 9 bases that match TRBD2. The CDR3 runs 14 residues. J lost 8 bases, V lost 1 base, and 4 bases had no gene match. Germline CDR1 is SGHNT and CDR2 is YENEEA. The CDR3 spells CASSLVGGRGTQYF. In DNA form, the CDR3 reads TGTGCCAGCAGCTTAGTAGGCGGGAGGGGTACGCAGTATTTT.

This chain joins TRBV6-4 and TRBJ2-3; tentative D call: TRBD2 (6 bases). Per the germline V gene, CDR1 is MRHNA and CDR2 is SNTAGT. Trimming pared 3 bases from V and 1 base from J, leaving 11 bases between. The CDR3 totals 15 residues. Written as DNA, the CDR3 is TGTGCCAGCAGTGAGACTAGAGGAGGCACAGATACGCAGTATTTT. As protein: CASSETRGGTDTQYF.

V gene TRBV5-1 combines with J gene TRBJ1-4; possibly TRBD1 for D (5 bases). V was pared by 4 bases and J by 8 bases, with 18 bases between. The germline V gene has CDR1 SGHRS and CDR2 YFSETQ. CDR3 length: 15 residues. In DNA form, the CDR3 reads TGCGCCAGCAGCCCTACGACAGAGATTGGGGAAAAACTGTTTTTT. It encodes CASSPTTEIGEKLFF.

The J gene is TRBJ2-1, the V gene TRBV7-9; D is undetermined. The germline gives CDR1 SEHNR, CDR2 FQNEAQ (reference sequence). The CDR3 contains 15 residues. The V and J ends lost 1 base and 0 bases respectively, with 7 bases between them. This CDR3 reads CASSLVVSSYNEQFF. The DNA of the CDR3 is TGTGCCAGCAGCTTAGTAGTAAGCTCCTACAATGAGCAGTTCTTC.

This clone appeared a single time. This rearrangement joins TRBV18 to TRBJ2-2; D not resolved. V lost 6 bases and J lost 3, with 5 bases in between. CDR3 length: 12 residues. CDR1 and CDR2 (germline): KGHSH, LQKENI. CDR3 coding DNA: TGTGCCAGCTCCCCTGACACCGGGGAGCTGTTTTTT. Its translation is CASSPDTGELFF.

The chain joins TRBV23-1 to TRBJ2-1, with 8 bases fitting TRBD1. TRBV23-1 is noted as an ORF with a role that remains uncertain. Trimming took 10 bases from V and 4 from J; bases not matched to a gene: 3. This CDR3 is built from 12 residues. CDR3 in amino acids: CAKGQGYNEQFF. The CDR3 region has the DNA TGCGCCAAAGGACAGGGTTACAATGAGCAGTTCTTC.

Concerning this clone: At one end the junction does not follow the germline gene, possibly because of a read error. This chain uses TRBV19 with TRBJ1-2; a possible D gene is TRBD1 (6 bases). Germline values: CDR1 LNHDA, CDR2 SQIVND (reference sequence). The CDR3 has 12 residues. CDR3 bases: TGTGCCAGTAGCTACGGACAGCCGAACCTTGTCTTC. As protein: CASSYGQPNLVF.

The chain carries TRBV27 and TRBJ2-2; D ambiguous. V gave up 6 bases and J gave up 3 bases, with 11 bases separating them. The CDR3 loop spans 14 amino acids. Germline V gives CDR1 MNHEY, CDR2 SMNVEV (reference sequence). DNA of the CDR3: TGTGCCAGCAGAACCCTTACGGACACCGGGGAGCTGTTTTTT. Protein: CASRTLTDTGELFF.

The chain carries TRBV6-5 and TRBJ2-7, with D hard to call. There are 11 residues in the CDR3. Germline CDR1 and CDR2: MNHEY and SVGAGI. The V and J ends lost 4 bases and 2 bases respectively, with 3 bases between them. CDR3 nucleotide sequence: TGTGCCAGCAGTTCTACCTACGAGCAGTACTTC. Its translation: CASSSTYEQYF.

V gene TRBV7-9 combines with J gene TRBJ1-2; D is possibly TRBD1 (5 bases). Germline V lookup: CDR1 SEHNR, CDR2 FQNEAQ (reference sequence). The CDR3 loop spans 15 amino acids. Trimming cost V 0 bases and J 7 bases, with 15 bases left between them. The CDR3 loop reads CASSLAELRGLGYTF. In DNA form, the CDR3 reads TGTGCCAGCAGCTTAGCCGAGTTAAGGGGACTTGGCTACACCTTC.